The next 27 T cell receptor beta chains were all read from a single sample in a study of cytomegalovirus exposure and HLA in healthy donors. The PCR employed 60 Vbeta primers together with 13 Jbeta primers. TCRdb's table, derived via immunoSEQ multiplex PCR, lists solely in-frame clones and lacks some. This sample has roughly 150,000 clones, with approximately 80% found just once. The specimen was PBMCs. These receptors were collected from a male donor in good health and CMV-seronegative.

CDR3 region: CASSQVVAGGGSQETQYF. DNA for the CDR3: TGCGCCAGCAGCCAAGTCGTAGCGGGAGGGGGCTCCCAAGAGACCCAGTACTTC. The chain employs TRBV4-1 and TRBJ2-5; 11 bases fit TRBD2. CDR3 size: 18 residues. Germline CDR1 and CDR2: MGHRA and YSYEKL. V dropped 1 base and J dropped 1; count of bases not matched to a gene: 8.

The gene calls are TRBV2 and TRBJ2-3; 8 bases map to TRBD2. The CDR3 is 15 residues long. The junction had 12 bases not matched to a gene; V was cut back by 10 bases and J by 3 bases. CDR1 is SNHLY, CDR2 FYNNEI, per germline. CDR3 amino acids: CAIVRAGVETDTQYF. The CDR3 DNA sequence: TGTGCCATAGTTAGAGCGGGAGTCGAGACAGATACGCAGTATTTT.

This chain links TRBV27 with TRBJ1-5; D unclear. This CDR3 spans 15 amino acids. The V end lost 0 bases, the J end lost 6 bases, and 12 bases lay between the germline ends. CDR1 is MNHEY, CDR2 SMNVEV, per germline (reference sequence). The CDR3 here is CASSLSRASGQPQHF. The CDR3 nucleotides read TGTGCCAGCAGTTTATCGAGGGCGTCCGGTCAGCCCCAGCATTTT.

This chain links TRBV27 with TRBJ1-4; a possible D gene is TRBD1 (6 bases). V was clipped by 8 bases and J by 6 bases, with 19 bases between them. CDR1 and CDR2 from the germline V gene are MNHEY and SMNVEV (reference sequence). The CDR3 is 15 residues long. For the CDR3, the DNA is TGTGCCAGCCGGGGAGGGGGGTTGATGTATGAAAAACTGTTTTTT. Translating it yields CASRGGGLMYEKLFF.

CDR3 protein: CSVARTSGGETQYF. CDR3 nucleotide sequence: TGCAGCGTTGCGAGGACTAGCGGCGGGGAGACCCAGTACTTC. The V call is TRBV29-1, the J call TRBJ2-5, with 10 positions matching TRBD2. Germline V lookup: CDR1 SQVTM, CDR2 ANQGSEA. The trim removed 4 bases at V and 5 bases at J, leaving 7 bases unmatched. The CDR3 has 14 amino acids.

V usage is TRBV29-1 and J usage is TRBJ2-2; 7 bases are a match to TRBD1. Germline V gene data show CDR1 as SQVTM and CDR2 as ANQGSEA. The V segment lost 6 bases and the J segment 5 bases; nucleotides outside the gene matches: 9. There are 14 residues in the CDR3. The CDR3 sequence is CSVLGQPVTGELFF. The CDR3 coding sequence is TGCAGCGTGCTGGGACAGCCAGTTACCGGGGAGCTGTTTTTT.

This clone was counted a few times. The chain joins TRBV18 to TRBJ1-1; the match to TRBD1 covers 7 bases. V gave up 3 bases and J gave up 7 bases; unmatched junction bases: 8. Germline CDR1 reads KGHSH; CDR2 reads LQKENI. CDR3 length: 14 residues. CDR3 loop: CASSPWDSLGEAFF. In DNA form, the CDR3 reads TGTGCCAGCTCACCTTGGGACAGCCTGGGTGAAGCTTTCTTT.

This clone was seen a few times. The V call is TRBV4-1, the J call TRBJ1-4; TRBD1 matches at 9 bases. Germline-derived CDR1 and CDR2 are MGHRA and YSYEKL. The CDR3 loop spans 16 amino acids. J was trimmed by 8 bases and V by 1 base; bases with no gene match: 8. This CDR3 reads CASSQVLGTGGEKLFF. The CDR3 DNA reads TGCGCCAGCAGCCAAGTACTGGGTACAGGGGGCGAAAAACTGTTTTTT.

This rearrangement joins TRBV2 to TRBJ2-7; 9 bases agree with TRBD2. This CDR3 is built from 14 residues. Trimming cost V 7 bases and J 1 base; bases outside gene matches: 5. Germline V gene data show CDR1 as SNHLY and CDR2 as FYNNEI. The CDR3 DNA follows: TGTGCCAGCAAGACTAGCGGTGTATCCTACGAGCAGTACTTC. Residues: CASKTSGVSYEQYF.

The V call is TRBV10-3, the J call TRBJ1-1; 8 bases map to TRBD1. The germline V gene encodes CDR1 ENHRY and CDR2 SYGVKD. V lost 3 bases to trimming and J lost 1 base; unmatched junction nucleotides: 4. The CDR3 has 15 amino acids. For the CDR3, the DNA is TGTGCCATCAGTGACCAGGGGGCGGAGAACACTGAAGCTTTCTTT. It translates to CAISDQGAENTEAFF.

CDR3 in amino acids: CASILGRGTGKAFF. The CDR3 nucleotides are TGTGCCAGCATTCTCGGGAGGGGGACAGGGAAAGCTTTCTTT. V and J are TRBV7-2 and TRBJ1-1, with TRBD1 matching 9 bases. The CDR3 totals 14 residues. The V segment lost 7 bases and the J segment 9 bases; nucleotides outside the gene matches: 12. The germline gives CDR1 SGHTA, CDR2 FQGNSA.

The chain couples TRBV2 to TRBJ2-1; 7 bases agree with TRBD2. The CDR3 runs 15 residues. After removal of 2 bases from V and 4 bases from J, the junction contained 5 bases not matched to a gene. CDR1 is SNHLY, CDR2 FYNNEI, per germline. Written as DNA, the CDR3 is TGTGCCAGCAGTGAATCGGCTAGCGGTTACAATGAGCAGTTCTTC. Its translation: CASSESASGYNEQFF.

This clone was picked up one time. The rearrangement links TRBV4-1 to TRBJ1-6; D not certain. V was shortened by 4 bases and J by 10 bases, with 23 bases between the two germline ends. CDR1 MGHRA and CDR2 YSYEKL come from the germline V gene. The CDR3 spans 17 residues. As DNA, the CDR3 is TGCGCCAGCAGCCCCTCCGGGGTACAGAGAGGCGGCTCACCCCTCCACTTT. This translates into CASSPSGVQRGGSPLHF.

The chain combines TRBV5-1 with TRBJ1-1; tentative D call: TRBD1 (5 bases). This CDR3 contains 15 residues. Trimming took 1 base from V and 1 from J, leaving 11 bases between them. Germline-derived CDR1 and CDR2 are SGHRS and YFSETQ. Here the CDR3 reads CASSLSRGGNTEAFF. The CDR3 nucleotides read TGCGCCAGCAGCTTGTCGAGGGGAGGGAACACTGAAGCTTTCTTT.

Of note for this clone: One end of the junction varies from germline; a read error may be responsible. The chain combines TRBV7-7 with TRBJ2-3, with D possibly being TRBD1 (6 bases). The CDR3 sequence is 17 residues long. Germline loops: CDR1 SSHAT, CDR2 FNYEAQ (reference sequence). Here the CDR3 reads CASSSPRQVRYTDTQYF. The DNA of the CDR3 is TGTGCTAGCAGCTCACCTCGACAGGTTCGGTACACAGATACGCAGTATTTT. The full variable domain, in which reference TRBV7-7 and TRBJ2-3 provide the parts outside the CDR3, is GAGVSQSPRYKVTKRGQDVTLRCDPISSHATLYWYQQALGQGPEFLTYFNYEAQPDKSGLPSDRFSAERPEGSISTLTIQRTEQRDSAMYRCASSSPRQVRYTDTQYFGPGTRLTVL.

This chain connects TRBV15 to TRBJ2-7, with TRBD2 matching over 13 bases. The CDR3 totals 19 residues. V gave up 3 bases and J gave up 7 bases; unmatched junction bases: 18. Germline lookup yields CDR1 LNHNV and CDR2 YYDKDF (reference sequence). The CDR3 DNA reads TGTGCCACCAGCAGCCCCTGGGGCCGACTAGCGGGGGGTCTGCGAGAGCAGTACTTC. Protein product: CATSSPWGRLAGGLREQYF.

This clone was seen more than once but under ten times. The junction departs from germline at one end; a sequencing error may be responsible. This chain uses TRBV7-7 with TRBJ2-3; 7 positions agree with TRBD1. The germline gives CDR1 SSHAT, CDR2 FNYEAQ (reference sequence). The CDR3 runs 15 residues. The CDR3 sequence: CASSFSGGSTDTQYF. The CDR3 coding sequence is TGTGCTAGCAGCTTTTCAGGGGGTAGCACAGATACGCAGTATTTT. The entire variable domain, with the rest obtained from reference TRBV7-7 and TRBJ2-3, is as follows: GAGVSQSPRYKVTKRGQDVTLRCDPISSHATLYWYQQALGQGPEFLTYFNYEAQPDKSGLPSDRFSAERPEGSISTLTIQRTEQRDSAMYRCASSFSGGSTDTQYFGPGTRLTVL.

This CDR3 is CASSSTGRAYSPLHF. The CDR3 DNA follows: TGTGCCAGCAGCTCGACCGGGAGAGCCTATTCACCCCTCCACTTT. This sequence joins TRBV7-2 and TRBJ1-6; D is unclear. The V and J ends lost 4 bases and 8 bases respectively, with 15 bases between them. Germline CDR1 and CDR2: SGHTA and FQGNSA. The CDR3 totals 15 residues.

This clone was recorded once. The chain couples TRBV10-3 to TRBJ2-2; TRBD2 matches 9 bases. The V segment lost 6 bases and the J segment 8 bases; nucleotides outside the gene matches: 10. CDR1 and CDR2 from the germline V gene are ENHRY and SYGVKD. This CDR3 has 15 amino acids. The CDR3, as DNA: TGTGCCATCAGGGGGACTAGCTTTGGTCTAGGGGAGCTGTTTTTT. Protein product: CAIRGTSFGLGELFF.

The chain combines TRBV6-5 with TRBJ1-2; D is ambiguous. Trimming removed 0 bases at V and 1 base at J, with 9 bases between. This CDR3 comprises 15 residues. Germline CDR1 reads MNHEY; CDR2 reads SVGAGI. The CDR3 spells CASSYSPYSNYGYTF. The CDR3 DNA sequence: TGTGCCAGCAGTTACTCTCCCTATAGTAACTATGGCTACACCTTC.

This rearrangement joins TRBV29-1 to TRBJ2-4; 8 bases agree with TRBD1. V was clipped by 6 bases and J by 7 bases; unmatched bases: 8. CDR3 length equals 13 residues. Germline V gene lookup returns CDR1 SQVTM and CDR2 ANQGSEA. The CDR3 here is CSVANTGGNIQYF. CDR3 DNA: TGCAGCGTGGCCAATACAGGGGGTAACATTCAGTACTTC.

The J gene is TRBJ2-7, the V gene TRBV19; 7 bases line up with TRBD2. Germline-derived CDR1 and CDR2 are LNHDA and SQIVND (reference sequence). The trim removed 8 bases at V and 3 bases at J, leaving 13 bases unmatched. The CDR3 loop spans 15 amino acids. The CDR3 nucleotides read TGTGCCAGTGGCTTCGCTAGCGGAGAAGTCTACGAGCAGTACTTC. It yields the protein CASGFASGEVYEQYF. Full variable domain (remainder filled in from reference TRBV19 and TRBJ2-7): DGGITQSPKYLFRKEGQNVTLSCEQNLNHDAMYWYRQDPGQGLRLIYYSQIVNDFQKGDIAEGYSVSREKKESFPLTVTSAQKNPTAFYLCASGFASGEVYEQYFGPGTRLTVT.

The chain employs TRBV29-1 and TRBJ1-3; 11 positions agree with TRBD1. CDR3 length equals 14 residues. Germline V gene lookup returns CDR1 SQVTM and CDR2 ANQGSEA. V gave up 5 bases and J gave up 7 bases; unmatched junction bases: 7. The CDR3 sequence is CSVSGTGGLNTIYF. DNA for the CDR3: TGCAGCGTTTCCGGGACAGGGGGTTTGAACACCATATATTTT.

V and J are TRBV30 and TRBJ2-7; TRBD1 is a possible D gene (5 bases). The V gene's germline CDR1 is GTSNPN and CDR2 SVGIG (reference sequence). The CDR3 is 12 amino acids. V lost 3 bases and J 6 bases, leaving 12 bases between the germline ends. The CDR3 here is CAWSPDSPEQYF. Here the CDR3 DNA reads TGTGCCTGGAGCCCCGACAGCCCCGAGCAGTACTTC.

In DNA form, the CDR3 reads TGTGCCAGCAGCTTTAGCAACATTCAGTACTTC. Translated: CASSFSNIQYF. The chain joins TRBV11-2 to TRBJ2-4; D remains ambiguous. V shed 3 bases and J shed 7 bases, with 4 bases lying between them. Germline CDR1 and CDR2: SGHAT and FQNNGV. CDR3 length: 11 residues.

This chain connects TRBV27 to TRBJ1-1; D possibly corresponds to TRBD1 (6 bases). The V gene lost 2 bases and the J gene lost 5 bases, with 12 bases spanning the gap. From germline, CDR1 is MNHEY and CDR2 SMNVEV (reference sequence). CDR3 size: 14 residues. The CDR3 spells CASSLNRDVTEAFF. DNA of the CDR3: TGTGCCAGCAGTTTAAACAGGGACGTGACTGAAGCTTTCTTT.

The chain joins TRBV5-5 to TRBJ2-5; perhaps TRBD1 as D (6 bases). The germline CDR1 and CDR2 sequences are SGHKS and YYEKEE (reference sequence). The CDR3 is made up of 15 amino acids. V lost 0 bases, J lost 4 bases, and 13 bases lay in between. The CDR3 is CASSLAGAQAETQYF. Written as DNA, the CDR3 is TGTGCCAGCAGCTTGGCAGGGGCGCAGGCAGAGACCCAGTACTTC. Together with reference TRBV5-5 and TRBJ2-5, the CDR3 gives the full variable domain: DAGVTQSPTHLIKTRGQQVTLRCSPISGHKSVSWYQQVLGQGPQFIFQYYEKEERGRGNFPDRFSARQFPNYSSELNVNALLLGDSALYLCASSLAGAQAETQYFGPGTRLLVL.